A selection of T cell receptor beta chains follows, all from one sample in a study of T cell responses to AZD1222 COVID-19 vaccine. Using immunoSEQ multiplex PCR, the repertoire was profiled, and TCRdb retains in-frame clones only, with some absent. Here the sample spans about 120,000 clones, 75% to 90% being singletons. Sequences were derived from peripheral blood, sampled 28 days after the second AZD1222 dose. These TCRs come from an adult who received the AZD1222 COVID-19 vaccine. Each CDR3 is given with its conserved first and last residue. Each record gives: J gene, D gene, V gene, clone size, CDR3 protein, CDR3 DNA. D genes are given only for firm matches. The size entry is marked missing in some rows and otherwise reads once, few, many or a size class.

TRBJ1-2 | - | TRBV7-9 | - | CASSLTQGPYGYTF | TGTGCCAGCAGCTTAACGCAGGGACCCTATGGCTACACCTTC
TRBJ1-1 | - | TRBV2 | - | CASILGRGNTEAFF | TGTGCCAGCATCCTTGGGCGGGGGAACACTGAAGCTTTCTTT
TRBJ1-5 | TRBD1 | TRBV5-1 | - | CASSPGGQGHQPQHF | TGCGCCAGCAGCCCAGGGGGACAGGGACATCAGCCCCAGCATTTT
TRBJ1-5 | TRBD1 | TRBV2 | - | CASSFRDRGQPQHF | TGTGCCAGCAGTTTTAGGGACAGGGGCCAGCCCCAGCATTTT
TRBJ1-6 | TRBD1 | TRBV11-3 | - | CASRVRQGVNSPLHF | TGTGCCAGCAGGGTTAGACAGGGGGTTAATTCACCCCTCCACTTT
TRBJ2-1 | - | TRBV30 | once | CAWRWGGRGIYNEQFF | TGTGCCTGGAGATGGGGGGGCAGGGGGATTTACAATGAGCAGTTCTTC
TRBJ2-1 | TRBD1 | TRBV7-8 | - | CASSQGGQGAYEQFF | TGTGCCAGCAGCCAGGGAGGACAGGGGGCTTATGAGCAGTTCTTC
TRBJ1-1 | - | TRBV6-5 | once | CASSPDRTTEAFF | TGTGCCAGCTCCCCGGACAGAACCACTGAAGCTTTCTTT
TRBJ2-3 | - | TRBV5-1 | - | CASSLTGLSDTQYF | TGCGCCAGCAGCTTGACGGGCCTTTCGGATACGCAGTATTTT
TRBJ1-4 | TRBD1 | TRBV7-2 | - | CASSSRITGGFTNEKLFF | TGTGCCAGCAGCTCGAGAATCACAGGGGGCTTCACTAATGAAAAACTGTTTTTT
TRBJ2-7 | TRBD1 | TRBV15 | - | CATSLGQGYDEQYF | TGTGCCACCAGCTTGGGACAGGGGTATGACGAGCAGTACTTC
TRBJ2-1 | - | TRBV3-1/TRBV3-2 | once | CASSQMGTRVNEQFF | TGTGCCAGCAGCCAGATGGGAACTAGAGTCAATGAGCAGTTCTTC
TRBJ1-2 | - | TRBV5-1 | - | CASSSSGSVANYGYTF | TGCGCCAGCAGCTCCAGTGGCTCGGTAGCTAACTATGGCTACACCTTC
TRBJ2-5 | TRBD2 | TRBV7-2 | - | CASSLGGSGGWYF | TGTGCCAGCAGCTTAGGTGGTAGCGGGGGGTGGTACTTC
TRBJ1-5 | - | TRBV2 | once | CASSEAAGGAEPQHF | TGTGCCAGCAGTGAAGCGGCGGGGGGCGCGGAGCCCCAGCATTTT
TRBJ2-1 | TRBD2 | TRBV2 | - | CASSYLQRGANEQFF | TGTGCCAGCAGTTACCTTCAGCGGGGGGCTAATGAGCAGTTCTTC
TRBJ2-5 | - | TRBV5-1 | - | CASSLAPSSGETQYF | TGCGCCAGCAGCTTGGCTCCCAGCAGCGGGGAGACCCAGTACTTC
TRBJ2-1 | - | TRBV24-1 | - | CATSDLGAGPANEQFF | TGTGCCACCAGTGATTTAGGGGCGGGACCAGCGAATGAGCAGTTCTTC
TRBJ1-1 | - | TRBV15 | few | CATSRETGFRGTEAFF | TGTGCCACCAGCAGAGAAACAGGGTTTCGAGGGACTGAAGCTTTCTTT
TRBJ2-2 | TRBD2 | TRBV9 | once | CASSASGTSGTRELFF | TGTGCCAGCAGCGCATCCGGGACTAGCGGCACGCGGGAGCTGTTTTTT
TRBJ2-7 | - | TRBV5-8 | - | CASSFIPPLSSFYEQYF | TGTGCCAGCAGCTTTATCCCCCCTTTATCGTCCTTCTACGAGCAGTACTTC